Listed here are 20 T cell receptor beta chains from one sample, sequenced in a study of shared clonotypes between healthy human individuals. Repertoires were generated with immunoSEQ multiplex PCR, while TCRdb's copy carries only in-frame clones and drops some. Among about 2.4 million clones, roughly 93% were seen once, and the ten largest hold 0.36%. The material sequenced was naive CD4+ T cells from PBMCs. Subset noted: CD45RA+ positively selected. The receptors here all came from a young man in good health. Some clones in this sample may be carry-over from other donors' samples.

The chain recombines TRBV11-2 with TRBJ2-3, with 9 bases that match TRBD1. Germline values: CDR1 SGHAT, CDR2 FQNNGV. The CDR3 extends over 15 amino acids. V dropped 5 bases and J dropped 4; count of bases not matched to a gene: 7. CDR3 coding DNA: TGTGCCAGCAGCCATGGGACAGGGTCTTCAGATACGCAGTATTTT. Its translation: CASSHGTGSSDTQYF.

The chain employs TRBV6-5 and TRBJ1-1, with 9 bases matching TRBD1. CDR1 MNHEY and CDR2 SVGAGI come from the germline V gene. The CDR3 length is 15 residues. V lost 2 bases to trimming and J lost 6 bases; unmatched junction nucleotides: 7. The CDR3 loop reads CASSYTPTGGSEAFF. The CDR3 nucleotides are TGTGCCAGCAGTTACACACCAACAGGGGGCTCTGAAGCTTTCTTT.

About this clone: Here the CDR3 omits its conserved ending phenylalanine or tryptophan, so a read error is the likely source. Because the CDR3's place on the DNA is in doubt, the DNA is left out and the CDR3 is given as listed by TCRdb. The chain employs TRBV2 and TRBJ1-1. Ends included, the CDR3 has 13 residues. From germline, CDR1 is SNHLY and CDR2 FYNNEI. The CDR3 is CASSEGRRIRPPR.

The chain employs TRBV27 and TRBJ1-2, with 7 bases that match TRBD1. The CDR3 is 14 amino acids. V lost 2 bases to trimming and J lost 9 bases; unmatched junction nucleotides: 9. The V gene's germline CDR1 is MNHEY and CDR2 SMNVEV (reference sequence). CDR3: CASSLNRGVLSYTF. The CDR3 DNA sequence: TGTGCCAGCAGTTTAAACAGGGGAGTGTTGAGCTACACCTTC.

The chain uses TRBV5-5 and TRBJ1-3, with a possible D match to TRBD1 (5 bases). The V gene's germline CDR1 is SGHKS and CDR2 YYEKEE (reference sequence). Between the trimmed V and J ends, which lost 4 bases and 2 bases, there was a span of 13 bases. This CDR3 is built from 15 residues. Here the CDR3 DNA reads TGTGCCAGCAGCCCGGGACCGACTACTGGAAACACCATATATTTT. Translated, it gives CASSPGPTTGNTIYF.

This clone was observed a single time. This sequence joins TRBV5-6 and TRBJ1-4, with D hard to call. The CDR3 covers 17 residues. Trimming pared 1 base from V and 0 bases from J, leaving 13 bases between. In germline, CDR1 is SGHDT, CDR2 YYEEEE. The CDR3 sequence: CASSLRVAAATNEKLFF. In nucleotides, the CDR3 is TGTGCCAGCAGCTTGAGGGTGGCTGCCGCAACTAATGAAAAACTGTTTTTT.

The chain joins TRBV2 to TRBJ2-1; D not certain. The CDR3 sequence is 12 residues long. V lost 9 bases to trimming and J lost 6 bases, with 12 bases between them. Germline values: CDR1 SNHLY, CDR2 FYNNEI. The CDR3 DNA is TGTGCCAGGGGGTCTAGTGGCAATGAGCAGTTCTTC. Its protein is CARGSSGNEQFF.

The gene calls are TRBV7-9 and TRBJ2-3, with D tentatively TRBD2 (6 bases). The CDR3 contains 16 residues. Trimming took 4 bases from V and 2 from J, leaving 16 bases between them. CDR1 SEHNR and CDR2 FQNEAQ come from the germline V gene (reference sequence). The CDR3 reads CASSSLRAGNTDTQYF. CDR3 DNA: TGTGCCAGCAGCTCCCTCCGGGCGGGGAACACAGATACGCAGTATTTT. The whole variable domain, filled in from reference TRBV7-9 and TRBJ2-3, reads DTGVSQNPRHKITKRGQNVTFRCDPISEHNRLYWYRQTLGQGPEFLTYFQNEAQLEKSRLLSDRFSAERPKGSFSTLEIQRTEQGDSAMYLCASSSLRAGNTDTQYFGPGTRLTVL.

J is TRBJ1-1 and V is TRBV10-3; no firm D call. Trimming cost V 6 bases and J 5 bases, with 10 bases left between them. The CDR3 is made up of 12 amino acids. CDR1 and CDR2 from the germline V gene are ENHRY and SYGVKD. The CDR3 here is CAIRSGGTEAFF. The CDR3 nucleotides read TGTGCCATCAGATCTGGAGGGACTGAAGCTTTCTTT.

V is TRBV7-9 and J is TRBJ2-5; 10 bases agree with TRBD2. The J call is doubtful: the DNA matches TRBJ2-7 better. Germline CDR1 and CDR2: SEHNR and FQNEAQ (reference sequence). The CDR3 totals 17 residues. CDR3 nucleotides: TGTGCCAGCAGCTTAACCCCACGGGTAGCGGGAGGCTACGAGCAGTACTTC. This sequence encodes CASSLTPRVAGGYEQYF.

This sequence joins TRBV4-1 and TRBJ1-5; D is uncertain. From germline, CDR1 is MGHRA and CDR2 YSYEKL. V was shortened by 0 bases and J by 1 base, with 7 bases between the two germline ends. There are 15 residues in the CDR3. The CDR3 loop reads CASSQEAQSNQPQHF. The CDR3 region has the DNA TGCGCCAGCAGCCAAGAGGCACAGAGCAATCAGCCCCAGCATTTT.

V is TRBV28 and J is TRBJ2-2; D unresolved. V gave up 6 bases and J gave up 0 bases, with 11 bases separating them. Germline values: CDR1 MDHEN, CDR2 SYDVKM. This CDR3 comprises 15 residues. Here the CDR3 reads CASSPPSTNTGELFF. For the CDR3, the DNA is TGTGCCAGCAGCCCCCCCAGTACGAACACCGGGGAGCTGTTTTTT.

This clone has more than one count but fewer than ten. The chain joins TRBV18 to TRBJ2-2; D is possibly TRBD1 (6 bases). The CDR3 has 16 amino acids. Germline CDR1 is KGHSH and CDR2 is LQKENI. Trimming removed 2 bases from V and 6 bases from J, with 16 bases in between. In DNA form, the CDR3 reads TGTGCCAGCTCACCAAGGACAGAGACGTCGGCCGGGGAGCTGTTTTTT. It translates to CASSPRTETSAGELFF.

V and J are TRBV2 and TRBJ1-3; tentative D call: TRBD1 (5 bases). CDR1 and CDR2 (germline): SNHLY, FYNNEI. This CDR3 spans 13 amino acids. Trimming removed 9 bases from V and 4 bases from J, with 13 bases in between. CDR3 loop: CASQTETGNTIYF. The CDR3 DNA reads TGTGCCAGTCAGACAGAAACAGGAAACACCATATATTTT.

This chain links TRBV10-3 with TRBJ1-2; TRBD1 might be the D (5 bases). V dropped 0 bases and J dropped 0 bases, with 8 bases sitting between them. In germline, CDR1 is ENHRY, CDR2 SYGVKD. CDR3 size: 15 residues. Here the CDR3 DNA reads TGTGCCATCAGTGAGTCCTCAGGGCCTAACTATGGCTACACCTTC. Translating gives CAISESSGPNYGYTF.

This clone appeared a single time. The CDR3 DNA sequence: TGTGCCAGCAGCTTATGGCGGGAGCGGGTAGAGACCCAGTACTTC. As protein: CASSLWRERVETQYF. V and J are TRBV7-8 and TRBJ2-5; TRBD2 agrees at 7 bases. Germline assignment: CDR1 SGHVS and CDR2 FQNEAQ. This CDR3 has 15 residues. V gave up 2 bases and J gave up 4 bases; unmatched junction bases: 7.

This clone appeared a single time. This chain links TRBV10-3 with TRBJ2-5, with 10 positions matching TRBD1. Germline V CDR1 and CDR2: ENHRY, SYGVKD. Unmatched junction bases numbered 7, after V lost 6 bases and J lost 0 bases. This CDR3 spans 16 amino acids. In nucleotides, the CDR3 is TGTGCCATCAGCACCGGGACAGGGGCGTACCAAGAGACCCAGTACTTC. Protein: CAISTGTGAYQETQYF.

The chain is built from TRBV20-1 and TRBJ1-5; a weak D match, TRBD1 (5 bases). The CDR3 is made up of 11 amino acids. Trimming left V 7 bases short and J 5 bases short, with 9 bases between. The germline gives CDR1 DFQATT, CDR2 SNEGSKA (reference sequence). For the CDR3, the DNA is TGCAGTGTAAGGGGAGATCAGCCCCAGCATTTT. This encodes CSVRGDQPQHF.

The gene calls are TRBV6-1 and TRBJ2-3; D unclear. The germline CDR1 and CDR2 sequences are MNHNS and SASEGT. The CDR3 has 14 residues. V dropped 5 bases and J dropped 0 bases, with 9 bases sitting between them. CDR3 bases: TGTGCCAGCAGTCAGAGAACTAGCACAGATACGCAGTATTTT. It encodes CASSQRTSTDTQYF.

The J gene is TRBJ1-2, the V gene TRBV2; 10 bases line up with TRBD1. This CDR3 has 13 amino acids. Germline V gene sequence: CDR1 SNHLY, CDR2 FYNNEI. V gave up 6 bases and J gave up 6 bases; unmatched junction bases: 4. The CDR3 DNA is TGTGCCAGCAGAACCGGACAGGGGGATGGCTACACCTTC. Protein: CASRTGQGDGYTF.